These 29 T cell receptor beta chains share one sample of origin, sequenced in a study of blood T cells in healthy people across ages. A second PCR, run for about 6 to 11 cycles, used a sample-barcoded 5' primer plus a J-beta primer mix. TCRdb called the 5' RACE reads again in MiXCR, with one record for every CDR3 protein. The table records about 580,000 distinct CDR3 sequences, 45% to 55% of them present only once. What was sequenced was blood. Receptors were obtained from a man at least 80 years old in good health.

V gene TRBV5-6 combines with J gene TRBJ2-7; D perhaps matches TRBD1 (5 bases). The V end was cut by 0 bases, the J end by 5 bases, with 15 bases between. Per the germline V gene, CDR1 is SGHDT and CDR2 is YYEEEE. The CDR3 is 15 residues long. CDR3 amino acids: CASSLAVLWGHEQYF. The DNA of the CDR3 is TGTGCCAGCAGCTTGGCAGTCCTATGGGGCCACGAGCAGTACTTC.

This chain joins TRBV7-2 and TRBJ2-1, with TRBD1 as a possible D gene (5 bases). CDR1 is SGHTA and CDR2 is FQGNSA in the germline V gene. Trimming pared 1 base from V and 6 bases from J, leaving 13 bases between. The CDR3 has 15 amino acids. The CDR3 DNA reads TGTGCCAGCAGCTTAGTGGCCAGGGTGGGCAATGAGCAGTTCTTC. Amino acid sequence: CASSLVARVGNEQFF.

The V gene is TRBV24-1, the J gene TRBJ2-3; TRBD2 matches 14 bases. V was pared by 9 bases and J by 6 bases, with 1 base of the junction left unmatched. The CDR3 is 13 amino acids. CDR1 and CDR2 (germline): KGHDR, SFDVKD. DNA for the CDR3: TGTGCCACCGGACTAGCGGGAGGCGATACGCAGTATTTT. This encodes CATGLAGGDTQYF.

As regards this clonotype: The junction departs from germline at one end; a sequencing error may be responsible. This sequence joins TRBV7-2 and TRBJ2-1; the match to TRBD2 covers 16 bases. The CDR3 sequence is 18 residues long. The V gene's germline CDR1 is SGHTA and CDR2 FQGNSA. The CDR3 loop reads CAGSPMGTSGRASNEQFF. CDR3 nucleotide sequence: TGTGCCGGCAGCCCAATGGGGACTAGCGGGAGGGCCTCCAATGAGCAGTTCTTC.

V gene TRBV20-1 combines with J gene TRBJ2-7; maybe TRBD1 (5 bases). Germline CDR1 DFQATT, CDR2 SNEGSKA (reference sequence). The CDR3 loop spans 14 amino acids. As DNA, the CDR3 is TGCAGGGCCGGACCGGACAACAAAAAGTACGAGCAGTACTTC. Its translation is CRAGPDNKKYEQYF.

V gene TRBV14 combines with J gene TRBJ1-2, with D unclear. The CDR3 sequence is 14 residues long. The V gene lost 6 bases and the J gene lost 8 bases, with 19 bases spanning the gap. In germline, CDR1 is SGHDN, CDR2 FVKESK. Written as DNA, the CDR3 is TGTGCCAGCAGTATGGGAGCAAACCCTAGCGGCTACACCTTC. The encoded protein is CASSMGANPSGYTF.

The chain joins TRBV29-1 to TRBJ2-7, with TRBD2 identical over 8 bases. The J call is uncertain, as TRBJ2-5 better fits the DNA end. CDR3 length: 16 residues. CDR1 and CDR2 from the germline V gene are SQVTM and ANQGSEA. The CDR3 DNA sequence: TGCAGCGTGGCGGGGGGCCACCCCTCTTTTCAAGAGACCCAGTACTTC. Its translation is CSVAGGHPSFQETQYF.

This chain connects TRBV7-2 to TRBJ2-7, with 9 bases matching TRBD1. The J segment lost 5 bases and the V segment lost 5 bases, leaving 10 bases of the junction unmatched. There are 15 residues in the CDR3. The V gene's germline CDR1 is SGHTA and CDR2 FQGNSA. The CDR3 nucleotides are TGTGCCAGCAGCCCGGGGACAGGGTTCTCTAACGAGCAGTACTTC. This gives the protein CASSPGTGFSNEQYF. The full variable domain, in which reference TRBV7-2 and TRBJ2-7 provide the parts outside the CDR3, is GAGVSQSPSNKVTEKGKDVELRCDPISGHTALYWYRQSLGQGLEFLIYFQGNSAPDKSGLPSDRFSAERTGGSVSTLTIQRTQQEDSAVYLCASSPGTGFSNEQYFGPGTRLTVT.

CDR3 sequence: CSARGQGTYEQYF. The CDR3 DNA reads TGCAGTGCTCGAGGACAGGGAACCTACGAGCAGTACTTC. This rearrangement joins TRBV20-1 to TRBJ2-7, with 8 bases that match TRBD1. The CDR3 covers 13 residues. V dropped 5 bases and J dropped 2; count of bases not matched to a gene: 5. Germline CDR1 and CDR2: DFQATT and SNEGSKA (reference sequence).

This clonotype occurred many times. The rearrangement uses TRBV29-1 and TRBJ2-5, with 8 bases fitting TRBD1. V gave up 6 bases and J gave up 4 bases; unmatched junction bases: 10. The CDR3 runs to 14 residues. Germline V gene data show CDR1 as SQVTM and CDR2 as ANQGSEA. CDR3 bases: TGCAGCGTGGGCCACAGGGGGTCCACAGAGACCCAGTACTTC. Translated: CSVGHRGSTETQYF.

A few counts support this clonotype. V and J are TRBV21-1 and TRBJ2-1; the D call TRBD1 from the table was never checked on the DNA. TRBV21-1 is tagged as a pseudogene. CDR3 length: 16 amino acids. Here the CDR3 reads CASTNDTPGPHYEQFF. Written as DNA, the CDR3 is TGTGCCAGCACCAACGACACGCCGGGGCCGCATTATGAGCAGTTCTTC.

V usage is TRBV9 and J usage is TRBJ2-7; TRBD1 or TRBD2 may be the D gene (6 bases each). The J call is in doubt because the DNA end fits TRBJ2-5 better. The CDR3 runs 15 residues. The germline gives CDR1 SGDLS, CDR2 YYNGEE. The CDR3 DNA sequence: TGTGCCAGCAGCGCAGCCCCCGGGGGCGGGGAGACCCAGTACTTC. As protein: CASSAAPGGGETQYF.

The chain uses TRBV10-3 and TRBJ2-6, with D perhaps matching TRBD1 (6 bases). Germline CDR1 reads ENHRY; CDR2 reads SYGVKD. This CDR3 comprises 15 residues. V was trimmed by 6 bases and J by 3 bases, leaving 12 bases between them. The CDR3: CAISLQGSGANVLTF. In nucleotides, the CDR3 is TGTGCCATCAGCCTACAGGGAAGTGGGGCCAACGTCCTGACTTTC.

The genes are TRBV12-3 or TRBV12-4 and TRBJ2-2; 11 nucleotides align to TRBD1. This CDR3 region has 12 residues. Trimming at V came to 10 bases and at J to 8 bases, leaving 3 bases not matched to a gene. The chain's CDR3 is CATGQGAGELFF. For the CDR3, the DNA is TGTGCCACCGGACAGGGGGCTGGGGAGCTGTTTTTT.

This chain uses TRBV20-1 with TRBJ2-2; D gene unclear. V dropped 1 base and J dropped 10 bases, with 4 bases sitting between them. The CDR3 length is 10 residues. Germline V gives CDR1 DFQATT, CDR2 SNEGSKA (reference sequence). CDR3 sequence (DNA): TGCAGTGCTAGAGGTCCGGAGCTGTTTTTT. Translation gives CSARGPELFF.

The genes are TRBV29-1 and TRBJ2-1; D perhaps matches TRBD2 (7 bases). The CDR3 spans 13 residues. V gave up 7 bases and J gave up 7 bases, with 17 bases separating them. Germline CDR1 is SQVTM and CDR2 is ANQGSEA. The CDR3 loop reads CSARGGGLNEQFF. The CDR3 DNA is TGCAGCGCCCGTGGGGGGGGGCTTAATGAGCAGTTCTTC.

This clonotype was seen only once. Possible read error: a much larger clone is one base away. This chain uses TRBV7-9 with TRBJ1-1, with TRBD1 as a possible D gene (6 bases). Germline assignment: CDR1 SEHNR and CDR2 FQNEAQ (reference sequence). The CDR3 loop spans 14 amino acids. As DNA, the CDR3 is TGTGCCGGCAGCTTGGACAGCCTGAACACTGAAGCTTTCTTT. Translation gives CAGSLDSLNTEAFF.

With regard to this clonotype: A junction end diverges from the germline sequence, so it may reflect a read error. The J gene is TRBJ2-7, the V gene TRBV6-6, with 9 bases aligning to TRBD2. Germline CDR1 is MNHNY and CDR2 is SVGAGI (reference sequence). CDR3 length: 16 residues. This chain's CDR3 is CASSYSAGGGAYEQYF. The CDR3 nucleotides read TGTGCCAGCAGTTACTCCGCTGGCGGGGGGGCCTATGAGCAGTACTTC.

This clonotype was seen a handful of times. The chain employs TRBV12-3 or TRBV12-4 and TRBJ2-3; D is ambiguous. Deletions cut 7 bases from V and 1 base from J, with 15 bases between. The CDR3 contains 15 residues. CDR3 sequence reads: CASTSTVSGTDTQYF. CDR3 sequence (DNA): TGTGCCAGCACCTCGACCGTTTCAGGCACAGATACGCAGTATTTT.

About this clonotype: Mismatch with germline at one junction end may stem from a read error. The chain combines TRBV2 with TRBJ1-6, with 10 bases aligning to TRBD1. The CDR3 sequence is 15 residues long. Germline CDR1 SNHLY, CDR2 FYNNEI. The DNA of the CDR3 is TGTGCTAGCACGGTGGAGGGACAGGGGAATTCACCCCTCCACTTT. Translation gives CASTVEGQGNSPLHF.

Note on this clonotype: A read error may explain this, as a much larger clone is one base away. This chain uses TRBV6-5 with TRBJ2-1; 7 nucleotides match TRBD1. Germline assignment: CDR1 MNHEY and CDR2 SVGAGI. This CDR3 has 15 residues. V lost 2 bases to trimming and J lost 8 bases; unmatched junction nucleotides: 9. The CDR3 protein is CASSYNRDSSDEQFF. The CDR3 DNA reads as TGTGCCAGCAGTTACAACCGGGACAGCTCCGATGAGCAGTTCTTC.

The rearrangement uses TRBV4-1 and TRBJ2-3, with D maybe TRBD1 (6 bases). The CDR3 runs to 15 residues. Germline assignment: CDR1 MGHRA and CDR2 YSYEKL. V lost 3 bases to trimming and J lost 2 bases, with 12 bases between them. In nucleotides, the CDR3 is TGCGCCAGCAGCCACACCCGGGACAACACAGATACGCAGTATTTT. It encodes CASSHTRDNTDTQYF.

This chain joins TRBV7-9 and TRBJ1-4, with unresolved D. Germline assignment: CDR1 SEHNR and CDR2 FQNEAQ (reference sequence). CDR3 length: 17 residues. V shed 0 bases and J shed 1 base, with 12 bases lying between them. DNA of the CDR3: TGTGCCAGCAGCTTAGCGCGTTGGGAAGTAACTAATGAAAAACTGTTTTTT. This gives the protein CASSLARWEVTNEKLFF. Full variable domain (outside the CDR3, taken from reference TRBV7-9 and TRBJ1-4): DTGVSQNPRHKITKRGQNVTFRCDPISEHNRLYWYRQTLGQGPEFLTYFQNEAQLEKSRLLSDRFSAERPKGSFSTLEIQRTEQGDSAMYLCASSLARWEVTNEKLFFGSGTQLSVL.

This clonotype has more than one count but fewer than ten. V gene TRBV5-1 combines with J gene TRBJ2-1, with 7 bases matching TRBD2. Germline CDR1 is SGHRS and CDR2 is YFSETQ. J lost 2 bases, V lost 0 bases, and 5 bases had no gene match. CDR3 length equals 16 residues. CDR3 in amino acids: CASSLVGGSPYNEQFF. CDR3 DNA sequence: TGCGCCAGCAGCTTGGTTGGCGGGAGCCCCTACAATGAGCAGTTCTTC.

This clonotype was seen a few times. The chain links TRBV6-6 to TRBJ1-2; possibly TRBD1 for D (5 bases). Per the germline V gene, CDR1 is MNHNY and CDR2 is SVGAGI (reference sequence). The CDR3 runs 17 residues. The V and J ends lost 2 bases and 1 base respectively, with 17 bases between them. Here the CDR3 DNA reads TGTGCCAGCAGTTACCCGGCGCTTATGGGACTTAACTATGGCTACACCTTC. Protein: CASSYPALMGLNYGYTF.

CDR3: CASSALTGGAGEPQHF. In nucleotides, the CDR3 is TGTGCCAGCTCAGCATTGACAGGGGGCGCGGGTGAGCCCCAGCATTTT. V and J are TRBV18 and TRBJ1-5; 10 nucleotides line up with TRBD1. Germline CDR1 is KGHSH and CDR2 is LQKENI. The CDR3 covers 16 residues. V shed 5 bases and J 8 bases; nucleotides not matched to a gene: 12. Full variable domain (missing parts from reference TRBV18 and TRBJ1-5): NAGVMQNPRHLVRRRGQEARLRCSPMKGHSHVYWYRQLPEEGLKFMVYLQKENIIDESGMPKERFSAEFPKEGPSILRIQQVVRGDSAAYFCASSALTGGAGEPQHFGDGTRLSIL.

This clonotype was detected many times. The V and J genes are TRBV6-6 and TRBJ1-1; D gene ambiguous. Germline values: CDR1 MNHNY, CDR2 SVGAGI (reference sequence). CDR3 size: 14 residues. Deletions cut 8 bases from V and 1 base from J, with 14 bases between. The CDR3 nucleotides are TGTGCCAGCCAAGCGGCCGGAGAGAACACTGAAGCTTTCTTT. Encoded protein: CASQAAGENTEAFF.

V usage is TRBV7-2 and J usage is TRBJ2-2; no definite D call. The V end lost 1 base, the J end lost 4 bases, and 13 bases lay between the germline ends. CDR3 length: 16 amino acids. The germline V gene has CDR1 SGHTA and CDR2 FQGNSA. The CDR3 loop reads CASSLVSSVGTGELFF. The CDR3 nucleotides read TGTGCCAGCAGCTTAGTCTCGTCGGTGGGCACCGGGGAGCTGTTTTTT.

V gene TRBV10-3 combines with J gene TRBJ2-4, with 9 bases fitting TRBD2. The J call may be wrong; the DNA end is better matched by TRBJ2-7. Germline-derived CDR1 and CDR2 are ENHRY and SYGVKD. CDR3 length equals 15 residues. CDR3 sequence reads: CAISPGLARTYEQYF. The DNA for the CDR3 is TGTGCCATCAGCCCCGGACTAGCGCGAACCTACGAGCAGTACTTC.